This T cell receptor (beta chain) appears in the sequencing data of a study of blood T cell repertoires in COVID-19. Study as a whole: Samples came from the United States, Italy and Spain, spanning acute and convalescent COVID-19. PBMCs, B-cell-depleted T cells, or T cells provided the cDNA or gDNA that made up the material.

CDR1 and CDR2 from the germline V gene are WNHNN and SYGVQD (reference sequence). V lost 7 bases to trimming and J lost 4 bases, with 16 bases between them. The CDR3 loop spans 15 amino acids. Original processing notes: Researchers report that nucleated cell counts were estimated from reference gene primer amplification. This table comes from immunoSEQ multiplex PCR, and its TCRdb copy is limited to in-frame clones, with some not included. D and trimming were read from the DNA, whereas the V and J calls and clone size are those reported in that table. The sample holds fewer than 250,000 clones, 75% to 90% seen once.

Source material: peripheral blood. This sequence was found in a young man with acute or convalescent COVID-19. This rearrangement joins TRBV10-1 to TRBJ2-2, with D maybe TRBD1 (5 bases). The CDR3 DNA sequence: TGCGCCAGCACCGACCGCCCAGGGTCCACCGGGGAGCTGTTTTTT. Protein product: CASTDRPGSTGELFF.